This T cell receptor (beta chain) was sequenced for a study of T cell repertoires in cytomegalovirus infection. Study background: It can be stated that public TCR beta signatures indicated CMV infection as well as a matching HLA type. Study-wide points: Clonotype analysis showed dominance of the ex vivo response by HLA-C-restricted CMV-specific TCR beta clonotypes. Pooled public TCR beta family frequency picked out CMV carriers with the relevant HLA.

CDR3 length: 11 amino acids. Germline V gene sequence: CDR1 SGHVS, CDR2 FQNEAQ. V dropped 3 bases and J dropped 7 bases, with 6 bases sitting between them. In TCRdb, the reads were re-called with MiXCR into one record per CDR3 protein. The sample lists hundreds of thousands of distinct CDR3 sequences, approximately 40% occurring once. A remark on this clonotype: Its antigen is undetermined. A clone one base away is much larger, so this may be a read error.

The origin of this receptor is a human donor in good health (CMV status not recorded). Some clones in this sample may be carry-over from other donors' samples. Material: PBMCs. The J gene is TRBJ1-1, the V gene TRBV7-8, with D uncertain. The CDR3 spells CASSFVDEAFF. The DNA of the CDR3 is TGTGCCAGCAGCTTCGTGGATGAAGCTTTCTTT.